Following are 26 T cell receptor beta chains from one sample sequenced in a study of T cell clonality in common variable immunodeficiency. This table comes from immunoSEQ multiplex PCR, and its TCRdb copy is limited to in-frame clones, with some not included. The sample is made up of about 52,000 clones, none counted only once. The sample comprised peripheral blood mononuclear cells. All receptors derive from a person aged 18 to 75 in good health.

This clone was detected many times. The CDR3 reads CSADLNYGYTF. The CDR3 DNA, read in part, is TGCAGTGCCGATCTAAATTATGGC. The chain is built from TRBV20-1 and TRBJ1-2; D is unclear. Read coverage stops 3 residues before the CDR3 terminus; the germline J gene supplies the remainder. The CDR3 covers 11 residues. Germline values: CDR1 DFQATT, CDR2 SNEGSKA (reference sequence). V lost 6 bases and J lost 5, with 10 bases in between.

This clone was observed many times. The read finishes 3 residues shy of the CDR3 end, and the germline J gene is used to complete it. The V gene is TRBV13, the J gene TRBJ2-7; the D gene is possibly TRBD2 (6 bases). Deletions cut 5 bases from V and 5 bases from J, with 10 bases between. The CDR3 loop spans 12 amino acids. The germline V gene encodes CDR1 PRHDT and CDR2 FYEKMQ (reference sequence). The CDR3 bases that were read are TGTGCCAGCAGCACTAGCTACCACGAG. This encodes CASSTSYHE. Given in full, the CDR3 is CASSTSYHEQYF.

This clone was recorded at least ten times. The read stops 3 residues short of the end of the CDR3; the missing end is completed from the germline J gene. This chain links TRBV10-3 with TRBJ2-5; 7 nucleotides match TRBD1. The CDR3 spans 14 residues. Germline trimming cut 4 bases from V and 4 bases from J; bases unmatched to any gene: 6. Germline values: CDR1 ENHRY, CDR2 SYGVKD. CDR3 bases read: TGTGCCATCAGTGGACAGGGAAGAGGAGAGACC. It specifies CAISGQGRGET. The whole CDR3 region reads CAISGQGRGETQYF.

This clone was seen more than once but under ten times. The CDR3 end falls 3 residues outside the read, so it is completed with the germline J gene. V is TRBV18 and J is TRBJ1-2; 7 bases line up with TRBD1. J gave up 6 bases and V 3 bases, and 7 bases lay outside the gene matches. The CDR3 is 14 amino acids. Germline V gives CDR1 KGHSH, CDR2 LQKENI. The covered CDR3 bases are TGTGCCAGCTCACCGGGGAGCAGGGGGGATGGC. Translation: CASSPGSRGDG. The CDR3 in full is CASSPGSRGDGYTF. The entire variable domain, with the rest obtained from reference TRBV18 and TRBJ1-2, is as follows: NAGVMQNPRHLVRRRGQEARLRCSPMKGHSHVYWYRQLPEEGLKFMVYLQKENIIDESGMPKERFSAEFPKEGPSILRIQQVVRGDSAAYFCASSPGSRGDGYTFGSGTRLTVV.

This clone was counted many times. CDR3 residues: CASSEVMNTEAFF. CDR3 DNA (partial): TGTGCCAGCAGCGAGGTTATGAACACTGAA. The chain is built from TRBV7-3 and TRBJ1-1; no clear D gene. The CDR3 goes on 3 residues after the read ends, and that part is filled in from the germline J gene. There are 13 residues in the CDR3. Germline CDR1 and CDR2: SGHTA and FQGTGA. Between the trimmed V and J ends, which lost 5 bases and 0 bases, there was a span of 7 bases.

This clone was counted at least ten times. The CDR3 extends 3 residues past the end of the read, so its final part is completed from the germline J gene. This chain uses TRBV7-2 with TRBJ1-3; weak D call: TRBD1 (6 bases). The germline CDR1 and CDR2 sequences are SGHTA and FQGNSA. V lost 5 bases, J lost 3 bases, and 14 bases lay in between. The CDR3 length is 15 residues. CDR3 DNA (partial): TGTGCCAGCAGCCCCAAGGCAGGGGATGGAAACACC. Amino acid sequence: CASSPKAGDGNT. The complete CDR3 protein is CASSPKAGDGNTIYF.

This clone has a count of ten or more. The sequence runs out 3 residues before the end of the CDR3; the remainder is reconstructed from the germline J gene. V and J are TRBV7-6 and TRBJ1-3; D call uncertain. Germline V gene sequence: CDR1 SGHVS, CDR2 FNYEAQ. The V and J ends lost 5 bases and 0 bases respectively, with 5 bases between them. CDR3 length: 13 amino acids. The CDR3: CASSPSSGNTIYF. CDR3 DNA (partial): TGTGCCAGCAGCCCCAGCTCTGGAAACACC.

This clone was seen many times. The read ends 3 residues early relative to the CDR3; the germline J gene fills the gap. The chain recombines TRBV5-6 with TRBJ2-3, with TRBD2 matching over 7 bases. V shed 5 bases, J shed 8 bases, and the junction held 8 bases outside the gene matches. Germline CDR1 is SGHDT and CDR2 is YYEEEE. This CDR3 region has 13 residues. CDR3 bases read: TGTGCCAGCAGTATTAGCAGGGAGGGTACG. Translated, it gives CASSISREGT. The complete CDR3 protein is CASSISREGTQYF.

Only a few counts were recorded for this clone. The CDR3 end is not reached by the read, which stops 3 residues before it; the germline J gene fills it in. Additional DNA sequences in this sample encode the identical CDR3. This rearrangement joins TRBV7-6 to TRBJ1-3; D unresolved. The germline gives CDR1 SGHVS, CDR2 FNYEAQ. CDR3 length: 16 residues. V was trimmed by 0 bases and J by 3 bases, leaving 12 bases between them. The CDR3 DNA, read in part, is TGTGCCAGCAGCTTAGCGCGGCCCGGCATTGGAAACACC. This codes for CASSLARPGIGNT. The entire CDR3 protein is CASSLARPGIGNTIYF. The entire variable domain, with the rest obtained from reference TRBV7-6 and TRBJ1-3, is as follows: GAGVSQSPRYKVTKRGQDVALRCDPISGHVSLYWYRQALGQGPEFLTYFNYEAQQDKSGLPNDRFSAERPEGSISTLTIQRTEQRDSAMYRCASSLARPGIGNTIYFGEGSWLTVV.

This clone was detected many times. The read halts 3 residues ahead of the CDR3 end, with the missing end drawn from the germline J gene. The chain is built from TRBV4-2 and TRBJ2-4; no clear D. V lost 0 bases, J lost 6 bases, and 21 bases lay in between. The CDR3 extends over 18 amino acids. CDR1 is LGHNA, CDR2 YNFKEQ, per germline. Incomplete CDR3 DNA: TGTGCCAGCAGCCAAGATGCCACAGTTGCCTCCGCAAGAAACATT. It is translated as CASSQDATVASARNI. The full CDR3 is CASSQDATVASARNIQYF.

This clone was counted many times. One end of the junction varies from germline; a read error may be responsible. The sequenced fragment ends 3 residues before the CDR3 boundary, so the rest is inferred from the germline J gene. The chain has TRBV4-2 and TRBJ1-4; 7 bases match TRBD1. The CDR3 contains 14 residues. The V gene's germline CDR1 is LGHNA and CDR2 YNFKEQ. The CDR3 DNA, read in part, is TGCGCCAGCAGCCAAGGACAGGAAAGGGAAAAA. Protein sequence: CASSQGQEREK. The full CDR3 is CASSQGQEREKLFF.

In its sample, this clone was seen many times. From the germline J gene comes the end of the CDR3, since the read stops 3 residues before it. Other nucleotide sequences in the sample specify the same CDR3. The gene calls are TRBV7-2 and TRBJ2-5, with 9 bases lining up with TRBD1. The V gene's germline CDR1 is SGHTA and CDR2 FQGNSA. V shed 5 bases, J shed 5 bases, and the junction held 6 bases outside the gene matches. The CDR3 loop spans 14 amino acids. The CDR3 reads CASSRQGVGETQYF. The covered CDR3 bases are TGTGCCAGCAGCCGACAGGGGGTTGGGGAGACC.

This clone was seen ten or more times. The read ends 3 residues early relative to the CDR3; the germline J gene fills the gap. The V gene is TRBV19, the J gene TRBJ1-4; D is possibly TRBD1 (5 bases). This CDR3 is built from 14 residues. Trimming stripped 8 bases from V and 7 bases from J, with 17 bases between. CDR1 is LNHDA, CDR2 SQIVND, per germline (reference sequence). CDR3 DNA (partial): TGTGCCAGTCATAGGGGACTCGAGGGTGAAAAA. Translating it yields CASHRGLEGEK. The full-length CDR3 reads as CASHRGLEGEKLFF.

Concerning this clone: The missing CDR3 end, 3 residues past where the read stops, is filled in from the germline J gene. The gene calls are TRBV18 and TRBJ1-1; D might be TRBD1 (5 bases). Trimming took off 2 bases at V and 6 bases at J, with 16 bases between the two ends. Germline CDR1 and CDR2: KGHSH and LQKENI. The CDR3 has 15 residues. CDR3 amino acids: CASSPSGHTTPEAFF. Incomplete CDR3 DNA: TGTGCCAGCTCACCATCAGGACATACTACGCCTGAA.

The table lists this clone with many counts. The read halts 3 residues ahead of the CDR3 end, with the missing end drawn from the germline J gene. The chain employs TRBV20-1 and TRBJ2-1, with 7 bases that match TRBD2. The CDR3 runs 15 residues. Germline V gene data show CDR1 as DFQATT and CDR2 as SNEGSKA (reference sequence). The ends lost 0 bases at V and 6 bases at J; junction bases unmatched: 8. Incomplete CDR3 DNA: TGCAGTGCTAGAGATTCCGGACTAGAAATCAATGAG. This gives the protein CSARDSGLEINE. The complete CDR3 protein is CSARDSGLEINEQFF.

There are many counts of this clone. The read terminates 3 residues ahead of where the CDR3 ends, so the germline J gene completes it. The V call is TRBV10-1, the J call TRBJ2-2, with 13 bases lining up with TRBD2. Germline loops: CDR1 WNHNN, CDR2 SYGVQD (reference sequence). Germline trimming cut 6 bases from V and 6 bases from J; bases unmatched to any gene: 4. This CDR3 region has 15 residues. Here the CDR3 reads CASRAGLAGAGELFF. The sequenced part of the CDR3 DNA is TGCGCCAGCAGGGCAGGACTAGCGGGAGCCGGGGAG.

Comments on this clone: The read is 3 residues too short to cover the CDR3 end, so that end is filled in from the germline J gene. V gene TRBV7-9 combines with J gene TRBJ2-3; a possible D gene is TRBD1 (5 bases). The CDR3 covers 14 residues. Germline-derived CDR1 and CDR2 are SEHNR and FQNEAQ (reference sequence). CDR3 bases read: TGTGCCAGCAGCCCTTCTCCGACAGAAGAGACG. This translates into CASSPSPTEET. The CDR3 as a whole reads CASSPSPTEETQYF. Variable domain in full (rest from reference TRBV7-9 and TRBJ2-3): DTGVSQNPRHKITKRGQNVTFRCDPISEHNRLYWYRQTLGQGPEFLTYFQNEAQLEKSRLLSDRFSAERPKGSFSTLEIQRTEQGDSAMYLCASSPSPTEETQYFGPGTRLTVL.

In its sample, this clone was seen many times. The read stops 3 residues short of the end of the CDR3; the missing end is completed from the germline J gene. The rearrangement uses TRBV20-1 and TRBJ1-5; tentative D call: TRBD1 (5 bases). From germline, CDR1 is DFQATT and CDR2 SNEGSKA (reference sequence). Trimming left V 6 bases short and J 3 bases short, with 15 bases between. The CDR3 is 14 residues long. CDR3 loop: CSALRQSLNQPQHF. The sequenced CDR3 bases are TGCAGTGCCCTTCGACAGAGTCTCAATCAGCCC.

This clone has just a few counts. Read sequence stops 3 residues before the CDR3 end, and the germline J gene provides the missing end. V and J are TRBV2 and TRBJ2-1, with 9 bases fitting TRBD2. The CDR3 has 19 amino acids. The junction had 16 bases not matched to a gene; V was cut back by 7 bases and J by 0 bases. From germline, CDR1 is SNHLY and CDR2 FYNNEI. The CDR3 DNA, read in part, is TGTGCCAGCAAAAGACCGACTAGCGGAATAACTAGCTCCTACAATGAG. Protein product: CASKRPTSGITSSYNE. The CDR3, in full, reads CASKRPTSGITSSYNEQFF.

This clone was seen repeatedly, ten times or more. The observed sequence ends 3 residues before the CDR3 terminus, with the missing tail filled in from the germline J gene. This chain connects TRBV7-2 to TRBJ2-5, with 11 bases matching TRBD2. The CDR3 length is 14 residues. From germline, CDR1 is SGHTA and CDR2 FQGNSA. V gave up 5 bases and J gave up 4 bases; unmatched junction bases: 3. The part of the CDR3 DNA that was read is TGTGCCAGCAGCCTTAGCGGGAGGGGAGAGACC. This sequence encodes CASSLSGRGET. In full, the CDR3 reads CASSLSGRGETQYF.

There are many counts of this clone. The CDR3: CASSVDRGLYTGELFF. CDR3 bases read: TGTGCCAGCAGCGTCGACAGGGGGCTGTACACCGGGGAG. V and J are TRBV5-4 and TRBJ2-2, with 10 bases that match TRBD1. The read finishes 3 residues shy of the CDR3 end, and the germline J gene is used to complete it. From germline, CDR1 is SGHNT and CDR2 YYREEE (reference sequence). V lost 4 bases to trimming and J lost 3 bases; unmatched junction nucleotides: 6. This CDR3 region has 16 residues.

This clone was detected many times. The covered CDR3 bases are TGTGCCATCAGTGATCGGGTCCGCACCGGGGAG. Residues: CAISDRVRTGE. The whole CDR3 reads CAISDRVRTGELFF. The genes are TRBV10-3 and TRBJ2-2; the D is unclear. The CDR3 end lies 3 residues beyond the end of the read and is filled in from the germline J gene. The CDR3 loop spans 14 amino acids. V lost 3 bases and J lost 4, with 9 bases in between. The germline gives CDR1 ENHRY, CDR2 SYGVKD.

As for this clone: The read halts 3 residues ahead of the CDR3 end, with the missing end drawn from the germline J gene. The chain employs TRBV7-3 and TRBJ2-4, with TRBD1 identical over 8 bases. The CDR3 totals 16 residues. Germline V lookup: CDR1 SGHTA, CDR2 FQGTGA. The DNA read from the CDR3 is TGTGCCAGCAGCCTAGAGGCTTCGGGACAGGTCTATGGT. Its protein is CASSLEASGQVYG. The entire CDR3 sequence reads CASSLEASGQVYGQYF. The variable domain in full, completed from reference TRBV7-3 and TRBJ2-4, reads GAGVSQTPSNKVTEKGKYVELRCDPISGHTALYWYRQSLGQGPEFLIYFQGTGAADDSGLPNDRFFAVRPEGSVSTLKIQRTERGDSAVYLCASSLEASGQVYGQYFGAGTRLSVL.

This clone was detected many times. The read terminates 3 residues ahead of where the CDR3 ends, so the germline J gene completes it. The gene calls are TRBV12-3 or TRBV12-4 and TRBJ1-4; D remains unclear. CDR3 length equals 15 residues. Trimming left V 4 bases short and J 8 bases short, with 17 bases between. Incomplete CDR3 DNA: TGTGCCAGCAGTTCCCCGGACTTGGGGAAGGAAAAA. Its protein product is CASSSPDLGKEK. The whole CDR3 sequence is CASSSPDLGKEKLFF.

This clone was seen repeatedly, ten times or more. The covered CDR3 bases are TGTGCCAGCAGCTTGTTTCAGGGGGATCAGCCC. This gives the protein CASSLFQGDQP. The entire CDR3 protein reads CASSLFQGDQPQHF. The gene calls are TRBV5-6 and TRBJ1-5; TRBD1 agrees at 7 bases. Read coverage stops 3 residues before the CDR3 terminus; the germline J gene supplies the remainder. The germline CDR1 and CDR2 sequences are SGHDT and YYEEEE. The CDR3 consists of 14 residues. Trimming cost V 1 base and J 5 bases; bases outside gene matches: 3.

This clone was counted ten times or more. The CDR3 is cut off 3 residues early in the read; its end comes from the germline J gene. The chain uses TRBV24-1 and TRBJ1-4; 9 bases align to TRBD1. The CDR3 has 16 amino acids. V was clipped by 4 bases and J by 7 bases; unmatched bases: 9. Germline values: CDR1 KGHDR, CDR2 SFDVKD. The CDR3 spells CATSDPTGGGGEKLFF. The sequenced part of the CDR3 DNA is TGTGCCACCAGTGACCCCACAGGGGGCGGGGGTGAAAAA.